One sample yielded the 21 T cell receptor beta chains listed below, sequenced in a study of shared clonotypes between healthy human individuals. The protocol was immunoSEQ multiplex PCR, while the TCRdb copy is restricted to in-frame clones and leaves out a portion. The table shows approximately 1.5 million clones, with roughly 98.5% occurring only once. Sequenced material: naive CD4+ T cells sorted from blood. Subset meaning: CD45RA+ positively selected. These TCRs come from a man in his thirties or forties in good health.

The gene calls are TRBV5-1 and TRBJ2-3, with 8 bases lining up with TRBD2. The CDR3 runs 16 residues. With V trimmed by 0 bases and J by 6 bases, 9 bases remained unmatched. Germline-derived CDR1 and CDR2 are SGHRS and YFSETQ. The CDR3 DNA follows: TGCGCCAGCAGCTTGGGCCCCGGACTAGCAGGGGATACGCAGTATTTT. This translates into CASSLGPGLAGDTQYF.

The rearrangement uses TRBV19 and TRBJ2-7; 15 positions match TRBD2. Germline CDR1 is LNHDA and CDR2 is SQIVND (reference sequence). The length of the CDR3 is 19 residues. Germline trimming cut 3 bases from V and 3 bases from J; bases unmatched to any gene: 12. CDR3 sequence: CASSISPGLAGGRDYEQYF. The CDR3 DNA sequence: TGTGCCAGTAGTATTTCCCCGGGACTAGCGGGAGGTAGAGACTACGAGCAGTACTTC.

CDR3 nucleotide sequence: TGTGCCAGCAGTCGGGGCACCGGGGAGCTGTTTTTT. Translating it yields CASSRGTGELFF. The chain joins TRBV27 to TRBJ2-2; D perhaps matches TRBD2 (5 bases). The CDR3 is 12 amino acids. Germline V gene data show CDR1 as MNHEY and CDR2 as SMNVEV (reference sequence). The V and J ends lost 5 bases and 4 bases respectively, with 5 bases between them.

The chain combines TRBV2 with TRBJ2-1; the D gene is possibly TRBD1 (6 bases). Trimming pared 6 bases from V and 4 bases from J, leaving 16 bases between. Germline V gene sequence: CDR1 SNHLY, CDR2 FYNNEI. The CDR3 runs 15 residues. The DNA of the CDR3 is TGTGCCAGCAGCAGGGACAAGCCTCCATACAATGAGCAGTTCTTC. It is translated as CASSRDKPPYNEQFF.

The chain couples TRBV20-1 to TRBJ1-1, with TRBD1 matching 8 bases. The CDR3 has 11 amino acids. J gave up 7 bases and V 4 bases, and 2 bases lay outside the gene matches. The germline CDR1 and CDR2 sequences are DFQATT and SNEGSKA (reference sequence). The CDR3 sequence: CSATGGNEAFF. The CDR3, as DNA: TGCAGTGCTACAGGGGGCAATGAAGCTTTCTTT.

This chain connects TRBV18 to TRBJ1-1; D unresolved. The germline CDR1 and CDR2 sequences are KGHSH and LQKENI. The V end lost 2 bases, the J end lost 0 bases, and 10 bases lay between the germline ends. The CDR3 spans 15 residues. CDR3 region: CASSPGLGVNTEAFF. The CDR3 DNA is TGTGCCAGCTCACCAGGGCTCGGTGTGAACACTGAAGCTTTCTTT.

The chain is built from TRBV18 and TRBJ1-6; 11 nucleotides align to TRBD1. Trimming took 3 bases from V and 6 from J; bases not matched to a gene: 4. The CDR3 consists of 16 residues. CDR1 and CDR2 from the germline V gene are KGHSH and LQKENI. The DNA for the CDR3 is TGTGCCAGCTCACCGGACAGGGGGCGTCTTAATTCACCCCTCCACTTT. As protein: CASSPDRGRLNSPLHF.

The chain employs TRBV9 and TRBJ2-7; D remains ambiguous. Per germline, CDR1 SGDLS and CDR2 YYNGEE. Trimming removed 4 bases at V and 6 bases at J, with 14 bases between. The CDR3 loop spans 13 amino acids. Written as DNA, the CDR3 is TGTGCCAGCAGCTCCGTACCCGGGTCCGAGCAGTACTTC. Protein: CASSSVPGSEQYF.

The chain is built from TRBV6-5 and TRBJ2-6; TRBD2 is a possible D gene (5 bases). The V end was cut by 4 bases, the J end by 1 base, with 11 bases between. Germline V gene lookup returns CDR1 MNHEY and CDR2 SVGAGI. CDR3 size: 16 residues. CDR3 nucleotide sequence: TGTGCCAGCAGTTCCTTTAGACTATCTGGGGCCAACGTCCTGACTTTC. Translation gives CASSSFRLSGANVLTF.

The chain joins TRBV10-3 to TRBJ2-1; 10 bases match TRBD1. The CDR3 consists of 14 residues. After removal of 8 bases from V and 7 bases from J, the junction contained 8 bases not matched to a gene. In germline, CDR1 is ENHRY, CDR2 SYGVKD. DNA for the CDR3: TGTGCCATCGCAAGCCGGGACAGGGGTAATGAGCAGTTCTTC. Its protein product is CAIASRDRGNEQFF.

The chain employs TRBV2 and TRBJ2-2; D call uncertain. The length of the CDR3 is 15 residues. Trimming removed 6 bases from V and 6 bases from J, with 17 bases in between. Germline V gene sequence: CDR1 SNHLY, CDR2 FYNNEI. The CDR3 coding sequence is TGTGCCAGCAGCGCCTCACCCGCTGAGGCCGGGGAGCTGTTTTTT. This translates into CASSASPAEAGELFF.

The CDR3 region has the DNA TGCGCCAGCAGCGCCGACAGGGATGAAGCTTTCTTT. This translates into CASSADRDEAFF. The V and J genes are TRBV5-1 and TRBJ1-1; TRBD1 agrees at 7 bases. Germline lookup yields CDR1 SGHRS and CDR2 YFSETQ. This CDR3 region has 12 residues. V shed 4 bases and J 7 bases; nucleotides not matched to a gene: 4.

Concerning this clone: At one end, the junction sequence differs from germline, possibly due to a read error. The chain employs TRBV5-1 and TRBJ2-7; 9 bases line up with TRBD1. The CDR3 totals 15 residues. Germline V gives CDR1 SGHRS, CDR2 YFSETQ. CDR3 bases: TGCGCCAGCAGCTTATCCGGGACAGGGTCCTCCGAGCAGTACTTC. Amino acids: CASSLSGTGSSEQYF.

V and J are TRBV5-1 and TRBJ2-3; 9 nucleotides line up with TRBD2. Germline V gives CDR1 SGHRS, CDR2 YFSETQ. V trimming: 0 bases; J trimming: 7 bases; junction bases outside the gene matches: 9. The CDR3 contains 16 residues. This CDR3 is CASSLVREGLRNTQYF. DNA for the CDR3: TGCGCCAGCAGCTTGGTGCGGGAGGGATTGAGAAATACGCAGTATTTT. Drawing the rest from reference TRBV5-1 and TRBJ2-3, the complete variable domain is KAGVTQTPRYLIKTRGQQVTLSCSPISGHRSVSWYQQTPGQGLQFLFEYFSETQRNKGNFPGRFSGRQFSNSRSEMNVSTLELGDSALYLCASSLVREGLRNTQYFGPGTRLTVL.

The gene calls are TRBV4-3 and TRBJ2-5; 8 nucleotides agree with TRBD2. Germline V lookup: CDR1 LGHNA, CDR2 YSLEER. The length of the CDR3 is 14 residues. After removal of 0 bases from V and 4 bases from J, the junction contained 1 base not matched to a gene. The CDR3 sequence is CASSQEAGVETQYF. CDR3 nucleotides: TGCGCCAGCAGCCAAGAAGCGGGAGTAGAGACCCAGTACTTC.

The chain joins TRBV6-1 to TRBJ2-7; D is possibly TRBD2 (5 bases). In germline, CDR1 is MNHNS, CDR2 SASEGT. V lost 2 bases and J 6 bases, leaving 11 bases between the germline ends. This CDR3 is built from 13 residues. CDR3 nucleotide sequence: TGTGCCAGCAGTGAAAGCAGAGGGCTCGAGCAGTACTTC. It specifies CASSESRGLEQYF.

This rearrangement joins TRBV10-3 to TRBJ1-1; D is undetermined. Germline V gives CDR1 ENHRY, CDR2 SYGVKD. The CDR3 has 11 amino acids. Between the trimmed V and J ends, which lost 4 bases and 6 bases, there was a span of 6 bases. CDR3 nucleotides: TGTGCCATCAGTGGGACGGCTGAAGCTTTCTTT. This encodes CAISGTAEAFF.

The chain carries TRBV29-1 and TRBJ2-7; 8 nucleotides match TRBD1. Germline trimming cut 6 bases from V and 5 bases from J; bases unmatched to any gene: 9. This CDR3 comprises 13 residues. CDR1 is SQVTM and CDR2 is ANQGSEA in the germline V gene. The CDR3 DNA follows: TGCAGCGTGGCCCAAGGACAGGGAAACGAGCAGTACTTC. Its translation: CSVAQGQGNEQYF.

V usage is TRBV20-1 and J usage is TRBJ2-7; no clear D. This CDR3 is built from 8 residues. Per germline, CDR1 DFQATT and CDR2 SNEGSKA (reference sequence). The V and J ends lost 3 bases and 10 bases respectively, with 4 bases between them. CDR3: CSARVQYF. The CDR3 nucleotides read TGCAGTGCTAGGGTCCAGTACTTC.

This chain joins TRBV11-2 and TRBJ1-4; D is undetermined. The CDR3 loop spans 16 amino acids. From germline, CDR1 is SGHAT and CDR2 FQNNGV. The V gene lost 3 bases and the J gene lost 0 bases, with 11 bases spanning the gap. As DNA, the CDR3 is TGTGCCAGCAGCTTTAGGCAGGCCACAACTAATGAAAAACTGTTTTTT. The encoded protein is CASSFRQATTNEKLFF.

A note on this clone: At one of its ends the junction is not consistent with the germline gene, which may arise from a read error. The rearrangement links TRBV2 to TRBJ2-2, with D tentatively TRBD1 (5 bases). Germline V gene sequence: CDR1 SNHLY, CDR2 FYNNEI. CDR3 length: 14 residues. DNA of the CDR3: TGTGCCAGCAGCGAAGTCAGGGCCACCGGGGAGCTGTTTTTT. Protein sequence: CASSEVRATGELFF.